The clone carrying this T cell receptor (beta chain) was recorded many times. What it binds is unknown. The data originate from a study of blood T cells in healthy people across ages. General study points: Diversity estimates from one million T cells were considered underestimates.

Germline V gene lookup returns CDR1 SEHNR and CDR2 FQNEAQ (reference sequence). V gave up 5 bases and J gave up 5 bases; unmatched junction bases: 19. The CDR3 contains 18 residues. Then a second PCR, running roughly 7 to 11 cycles, was carried out with a sample-barcoded 5' primer and a J-beta primer mix. TCRdb passed the 5' RACE reads through MiXCR, listing each CDR3 protein once. The sample lists about 290,000 distinct CDR3 sequences, around 27% seen once, with around 29% in the top ten. Sequencing was carried out using blood. The sequence was obtained from a woman aged 65 to 85 in good health. This rearrangement joins TRBV7-9 to TRBJ2-5; 8 bases are a match to TRBD1. CDR3 amino acids: CASSPTRTGIRTAETQYF. The CDR3 DNA follows: TGTGCCAGCAGCCCAACGAGGACAGGGATTAGGACCGCCGAGACCCAGTACTTC.